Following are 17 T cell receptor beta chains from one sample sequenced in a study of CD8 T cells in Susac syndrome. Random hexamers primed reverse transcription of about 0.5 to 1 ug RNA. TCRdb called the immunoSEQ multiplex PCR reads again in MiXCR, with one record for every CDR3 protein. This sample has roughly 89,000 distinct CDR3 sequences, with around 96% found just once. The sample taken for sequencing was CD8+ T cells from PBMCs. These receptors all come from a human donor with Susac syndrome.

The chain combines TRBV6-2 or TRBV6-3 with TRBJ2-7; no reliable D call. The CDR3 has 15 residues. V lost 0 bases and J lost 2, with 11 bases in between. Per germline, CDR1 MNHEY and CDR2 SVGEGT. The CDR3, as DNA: TGTGCCAGCAGTTACTCGGCAACTGGCCCCTACGAGCAGTACGTC. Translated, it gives CASSYSATGPYEQYV.

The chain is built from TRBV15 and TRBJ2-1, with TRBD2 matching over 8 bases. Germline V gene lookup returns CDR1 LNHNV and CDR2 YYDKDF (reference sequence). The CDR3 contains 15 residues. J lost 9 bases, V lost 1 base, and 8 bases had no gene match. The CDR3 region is CATSRAPGLELEQFF. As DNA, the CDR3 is TGTGCCACCAGCAGAGCACCGGGACTAGAGCTTGAGCAGTTCTTC.

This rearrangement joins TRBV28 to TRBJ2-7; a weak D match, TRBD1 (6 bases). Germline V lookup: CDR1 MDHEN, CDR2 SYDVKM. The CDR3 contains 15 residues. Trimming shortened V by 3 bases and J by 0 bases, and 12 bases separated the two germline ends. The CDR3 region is CASSFGTLGSYEQYF. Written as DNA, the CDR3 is TGTGCCAGCAGTTTTGGGACATTAGGCTCCTACGAGCAGTACTTC.

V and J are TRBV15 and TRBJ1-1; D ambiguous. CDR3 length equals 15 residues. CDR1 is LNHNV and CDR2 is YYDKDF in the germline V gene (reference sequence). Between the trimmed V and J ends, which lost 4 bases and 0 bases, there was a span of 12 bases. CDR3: CATSILRAVNTEAFF. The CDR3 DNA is TGTGCCACCAGCATTCTAAGGGCCGTGAACACTGAAGCTTTCTTT.

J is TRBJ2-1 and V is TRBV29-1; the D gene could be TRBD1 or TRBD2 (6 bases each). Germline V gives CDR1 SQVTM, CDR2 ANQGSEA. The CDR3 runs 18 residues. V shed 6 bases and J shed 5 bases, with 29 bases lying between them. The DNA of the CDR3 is TGCAGCGTGCCCCGGTCGGTAGCGGCCACAGGGTGGGACAATGAGCAGTTCTTC. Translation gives CSVPRSVAATGWDNEQFF.

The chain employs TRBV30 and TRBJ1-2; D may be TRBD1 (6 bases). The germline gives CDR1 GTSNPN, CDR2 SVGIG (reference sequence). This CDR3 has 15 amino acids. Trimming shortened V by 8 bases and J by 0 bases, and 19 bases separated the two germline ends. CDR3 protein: CAAGGTQRANYGYTF. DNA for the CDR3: TGTGCCGCGGGAGGGACACAGCGAGCTAACTATGGCTACACCTTC.

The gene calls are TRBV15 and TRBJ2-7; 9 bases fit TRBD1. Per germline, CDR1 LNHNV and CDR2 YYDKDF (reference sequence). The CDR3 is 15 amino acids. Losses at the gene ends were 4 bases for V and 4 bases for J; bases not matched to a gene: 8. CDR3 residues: CATSKVGTGRYEQYF. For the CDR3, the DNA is TGTGCCACCAGCAAAGTCGGGACAGGGAGGTACGAGCAGTACTTC.

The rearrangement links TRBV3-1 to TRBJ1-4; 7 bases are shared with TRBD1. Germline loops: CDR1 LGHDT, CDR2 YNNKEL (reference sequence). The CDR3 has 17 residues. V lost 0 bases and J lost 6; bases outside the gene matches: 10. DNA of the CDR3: TGTGCCAGCAGCCAAGATAGTCCGGGACAGTTTGATGAAAAACTGTTTTTT. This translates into CASSQDSPGQFDEKLFF.

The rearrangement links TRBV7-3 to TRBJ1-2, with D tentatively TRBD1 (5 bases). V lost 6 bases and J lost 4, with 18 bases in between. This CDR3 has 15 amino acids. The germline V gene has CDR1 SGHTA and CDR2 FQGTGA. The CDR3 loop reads CASSWQAGTSYGYTF. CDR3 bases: TGTGCCAGCAGTTGGCAAGCCGGGACCTCCTATGGCTACACCTTC.

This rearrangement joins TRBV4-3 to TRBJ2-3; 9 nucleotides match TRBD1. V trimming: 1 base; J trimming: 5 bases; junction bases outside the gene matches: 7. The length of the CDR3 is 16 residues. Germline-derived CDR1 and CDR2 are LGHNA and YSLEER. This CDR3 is CASSQGAGTGRDTQYF. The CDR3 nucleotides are TGCGCCAGCAGCCAAGGGGCCGGGACAGGGCGAGATACGCAGTATTTT.

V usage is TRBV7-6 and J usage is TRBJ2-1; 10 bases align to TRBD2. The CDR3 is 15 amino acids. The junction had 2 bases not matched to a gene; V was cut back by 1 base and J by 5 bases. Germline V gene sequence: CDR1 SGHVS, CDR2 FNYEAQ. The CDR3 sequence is CASSLGGTSDNEQFF. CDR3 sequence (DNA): TGTGCCAGCAGCTTAGGAGGGACTAGCGACAATGAGCAGTTCTTC. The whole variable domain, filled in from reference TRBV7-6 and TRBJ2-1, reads GAGVSQSPRYKVTKRGQDVALRCDPISGHVSLYWYRQALGQGPEFLTYFNYEAQQDKSGLPNDRFSAERPEGSISTLTIQRTEQRDSAMYRCASSLGGTSDNEQFFGPGTRLTVL.

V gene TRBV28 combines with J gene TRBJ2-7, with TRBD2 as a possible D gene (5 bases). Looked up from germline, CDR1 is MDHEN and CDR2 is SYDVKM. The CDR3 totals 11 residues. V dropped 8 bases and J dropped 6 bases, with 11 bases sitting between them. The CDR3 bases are TGTGCCAGCCGCCTGGGAGCCGAGCAGTACGTC. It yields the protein CASRLGAEQYV.

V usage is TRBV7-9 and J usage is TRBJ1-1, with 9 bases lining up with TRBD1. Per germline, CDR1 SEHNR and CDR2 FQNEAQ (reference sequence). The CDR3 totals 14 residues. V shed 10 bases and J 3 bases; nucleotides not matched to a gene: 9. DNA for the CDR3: TGTGCCACCCCAGGACAGGGGCCCCACACTGAAGCTTTCTTT. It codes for CATPGQGPHTEAFF.

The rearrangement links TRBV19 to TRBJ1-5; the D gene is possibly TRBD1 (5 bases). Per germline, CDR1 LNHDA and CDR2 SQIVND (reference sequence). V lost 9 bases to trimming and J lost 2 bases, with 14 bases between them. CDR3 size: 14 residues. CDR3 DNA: TGTGCCAGCATTGCGACAGAGGGCAATCAGCCCCAGCATTTT. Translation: CASIATEGNQPQHF.

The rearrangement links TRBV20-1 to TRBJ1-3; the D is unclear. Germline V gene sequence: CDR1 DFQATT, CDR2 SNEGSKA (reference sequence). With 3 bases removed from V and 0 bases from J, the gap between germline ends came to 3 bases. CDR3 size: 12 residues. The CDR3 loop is CSARPSGNTIYF. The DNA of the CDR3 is TGCAGTGCTAGGCCCTCTGGAAACACCATATATTTT.

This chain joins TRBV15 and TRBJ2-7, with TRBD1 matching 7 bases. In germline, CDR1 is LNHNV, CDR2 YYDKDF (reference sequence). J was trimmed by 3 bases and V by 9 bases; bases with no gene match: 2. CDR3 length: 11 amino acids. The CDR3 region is CATRTGYEQYF. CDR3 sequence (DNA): TGTGCCACGCGGACAGGCTACGAGCAGTACTTC.

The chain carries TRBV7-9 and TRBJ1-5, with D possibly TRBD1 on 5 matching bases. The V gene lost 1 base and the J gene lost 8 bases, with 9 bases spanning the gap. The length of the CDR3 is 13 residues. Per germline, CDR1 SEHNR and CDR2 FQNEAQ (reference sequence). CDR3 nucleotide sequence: TGTGCCAGCAGCTTAGAGCAGGGAGAGCCCCAGCATTTT. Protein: CASSLEQGEPQHF.